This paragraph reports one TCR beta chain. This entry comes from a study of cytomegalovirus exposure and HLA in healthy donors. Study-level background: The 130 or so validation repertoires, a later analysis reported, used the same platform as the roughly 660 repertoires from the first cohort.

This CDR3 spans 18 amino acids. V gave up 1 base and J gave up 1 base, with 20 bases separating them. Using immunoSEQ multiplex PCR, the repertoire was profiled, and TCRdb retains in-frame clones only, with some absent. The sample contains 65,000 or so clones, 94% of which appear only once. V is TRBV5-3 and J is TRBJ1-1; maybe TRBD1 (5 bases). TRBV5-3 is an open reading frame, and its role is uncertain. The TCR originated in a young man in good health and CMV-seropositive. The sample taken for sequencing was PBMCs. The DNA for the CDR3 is TGTGCCAGAAGCTTGTTCGTCAACACGGGACTTAAGAACACTGAAGCTTTCTTT. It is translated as CARSLFVNTGLKNTEAFF.